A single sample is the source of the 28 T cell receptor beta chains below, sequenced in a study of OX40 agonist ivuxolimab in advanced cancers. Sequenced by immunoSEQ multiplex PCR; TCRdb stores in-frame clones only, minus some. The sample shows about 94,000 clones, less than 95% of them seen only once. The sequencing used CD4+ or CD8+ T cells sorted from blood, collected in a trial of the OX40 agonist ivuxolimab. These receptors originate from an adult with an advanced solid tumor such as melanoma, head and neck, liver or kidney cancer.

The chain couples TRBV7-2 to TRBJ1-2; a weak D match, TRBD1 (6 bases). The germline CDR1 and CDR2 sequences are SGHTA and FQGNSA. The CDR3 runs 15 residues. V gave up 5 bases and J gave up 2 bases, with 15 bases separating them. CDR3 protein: CASSRGTGSNYGYTF. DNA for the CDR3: TGTGCCAGCAGCCGAGGTACAGGGAGCAACTATGGCTACACCTTC.

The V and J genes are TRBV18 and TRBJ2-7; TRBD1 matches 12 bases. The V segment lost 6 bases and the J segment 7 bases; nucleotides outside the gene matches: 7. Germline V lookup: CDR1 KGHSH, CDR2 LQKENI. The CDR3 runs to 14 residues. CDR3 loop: CASSLGQGAGEQYF. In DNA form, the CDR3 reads TGTGCCAGCTCGTTGGGACAGGGGGCGGGTGAGCAGTACTTC.

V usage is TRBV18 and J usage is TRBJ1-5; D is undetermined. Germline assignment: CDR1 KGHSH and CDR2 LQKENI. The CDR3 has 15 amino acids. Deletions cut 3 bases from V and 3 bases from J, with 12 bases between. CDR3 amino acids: CASSPRIGYNQPQHF. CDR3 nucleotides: TGTGCCAGCTCACCTCGTATCGGTTACAATCAGCCCCAGCATTTT.

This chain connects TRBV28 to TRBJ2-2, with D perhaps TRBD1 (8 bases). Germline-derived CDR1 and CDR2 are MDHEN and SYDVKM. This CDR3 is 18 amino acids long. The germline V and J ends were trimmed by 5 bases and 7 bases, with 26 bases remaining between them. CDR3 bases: TGTGCCAGCAGTCGCCACAGGGGGGGAAGTAGAGTTCGCGGGGAGCTGTTTTTT. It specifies CASSRHRGGSRVRGELFF.

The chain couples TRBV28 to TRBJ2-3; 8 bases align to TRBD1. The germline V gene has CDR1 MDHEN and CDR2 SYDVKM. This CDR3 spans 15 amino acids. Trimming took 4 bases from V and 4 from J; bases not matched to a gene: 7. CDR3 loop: CASSSTSGGADTQYF. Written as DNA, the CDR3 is TGTGCCAGCAGTTCCACCTCAGGGGGCGCAGATACGCAGTATTTT. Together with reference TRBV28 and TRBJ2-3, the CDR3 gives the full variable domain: DVKVTQSSRYLVKRTGEKVFLECVQDMDHENMFWYRQDPGLGLRLIYFSYDVKMKEKGDIPEGYSVSREKKERFSLILESASTNQTSMYLCASSSTSGGADTQYFGPGTRLTVL.

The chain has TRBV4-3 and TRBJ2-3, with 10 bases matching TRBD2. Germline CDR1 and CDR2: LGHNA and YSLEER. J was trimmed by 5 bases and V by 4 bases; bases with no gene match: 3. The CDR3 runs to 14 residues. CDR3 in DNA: TGCGCCAGCAGCCTGGGACTAGCGCAAGATACGCAGTATTTT. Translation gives CASSLGLAQDTQYF.

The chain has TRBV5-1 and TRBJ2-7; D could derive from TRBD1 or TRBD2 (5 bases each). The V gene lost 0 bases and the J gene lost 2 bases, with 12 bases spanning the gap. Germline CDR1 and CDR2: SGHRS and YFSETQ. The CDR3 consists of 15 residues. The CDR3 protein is CASSLGGTDAYEQYF. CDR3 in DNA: TGCGCCAGCAGCTTGGGTGGGACGGACGCCTACGAGCAGTACTTC.

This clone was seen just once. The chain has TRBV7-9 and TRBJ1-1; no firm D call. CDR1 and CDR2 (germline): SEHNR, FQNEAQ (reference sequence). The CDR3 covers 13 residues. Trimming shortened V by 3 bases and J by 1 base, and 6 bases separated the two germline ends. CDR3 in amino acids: CASSFGGNTEAFF. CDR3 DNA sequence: TGTGCCAGCAGCTTCGGAGGGAACACTGAAGCTTTCTTT. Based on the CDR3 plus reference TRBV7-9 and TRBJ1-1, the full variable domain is DTGVSQNPRHKITKRGQNVTFRCDPISEHNRLYWYRQTLGQGPEFLTYFQNEAQLEKSRLLSDRFSAERPKGSFSTLEIQRTEQGDSAMYLCASSFGGNTEAFFGQGTRLTVV.

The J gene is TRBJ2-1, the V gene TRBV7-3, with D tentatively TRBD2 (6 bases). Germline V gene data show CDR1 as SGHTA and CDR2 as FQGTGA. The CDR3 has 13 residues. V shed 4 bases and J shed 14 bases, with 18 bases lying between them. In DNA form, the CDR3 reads TGTGCCAGCAGCTCTTACGGGGAGGTCGGGAAGTTCTTC. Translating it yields CASSSYGEVGKFF.

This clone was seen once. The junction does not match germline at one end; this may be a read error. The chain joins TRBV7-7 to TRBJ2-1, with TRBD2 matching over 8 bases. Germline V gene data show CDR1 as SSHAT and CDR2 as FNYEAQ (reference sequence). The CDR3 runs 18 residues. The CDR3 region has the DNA TGTGCTAGCAGCACCAGAGCAGGCGGGGGGAGCTCCTACAATGAGCAGTTCTTC. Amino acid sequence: CASSTRAGGGSSYNEQFF. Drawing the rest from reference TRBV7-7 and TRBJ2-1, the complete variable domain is GAGVSQSPRYKVTKRGQDVTLRCDPISSHATLYWYQQALGQGPEFLTYFNYEAQPDKSGLPSDRFSAERPEGSISTLTIQRTEQRDSAMYRCASSTRAGGGSSYNEQFFGPGTRLTVL.

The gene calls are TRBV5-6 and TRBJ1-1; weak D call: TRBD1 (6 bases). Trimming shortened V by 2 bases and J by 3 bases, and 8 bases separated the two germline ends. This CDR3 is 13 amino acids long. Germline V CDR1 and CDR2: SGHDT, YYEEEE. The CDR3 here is CASSFEGDTEAFF. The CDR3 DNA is TGTGCCAGCAGCTTTGAGGGGGACACTGAAGCTTTCTTT.

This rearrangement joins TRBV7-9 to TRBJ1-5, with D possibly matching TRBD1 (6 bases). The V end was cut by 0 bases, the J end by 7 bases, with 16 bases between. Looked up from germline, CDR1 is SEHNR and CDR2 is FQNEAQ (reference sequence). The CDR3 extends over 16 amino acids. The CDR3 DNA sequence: TGTGCCAGCAGCTTAGCCCCAGGGGCCCTAAGCCAGCCCCAGCATTTT. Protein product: CASSLAPGALSQPQHF.

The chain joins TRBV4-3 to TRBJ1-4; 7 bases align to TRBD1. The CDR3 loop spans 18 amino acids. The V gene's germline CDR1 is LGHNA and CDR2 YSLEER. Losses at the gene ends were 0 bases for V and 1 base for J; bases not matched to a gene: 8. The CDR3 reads CASSQEGPGGRTNEKLFF. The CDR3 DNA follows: TGCGCCAGCAGCCAAGAAGGGCCAGGGGGAAGAACTAATGAAAAACTGTTTTTT.

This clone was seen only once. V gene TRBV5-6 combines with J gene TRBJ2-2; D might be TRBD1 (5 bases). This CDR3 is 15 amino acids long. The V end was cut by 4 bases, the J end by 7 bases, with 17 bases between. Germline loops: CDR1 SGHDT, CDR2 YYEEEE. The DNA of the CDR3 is TGTGCCAGCAGCGGTATGGGGCAGGCGATCGGGGAGCTGTTTTTT. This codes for CASSGMGQAIGELFF. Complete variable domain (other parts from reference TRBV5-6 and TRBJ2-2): DAGVTQSPTHLIKTRGQQVTLRCSPKSGHDTVSWYQQALGQGPQFIFQYYEEEERQRGNFPDRFSGHQFPNYSSELNVNALLLGDSALYLCASSGMGQAIGELFFGEGSRLTVL.

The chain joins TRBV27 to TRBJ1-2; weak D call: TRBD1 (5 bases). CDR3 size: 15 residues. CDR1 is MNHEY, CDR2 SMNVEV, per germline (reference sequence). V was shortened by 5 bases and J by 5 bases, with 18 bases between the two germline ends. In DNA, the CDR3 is TGTGCCAGCAGTCTTCCTGACAGCCCCGTTTATGGCTACACCTTC. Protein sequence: CASSLPDSPVYGYTF.

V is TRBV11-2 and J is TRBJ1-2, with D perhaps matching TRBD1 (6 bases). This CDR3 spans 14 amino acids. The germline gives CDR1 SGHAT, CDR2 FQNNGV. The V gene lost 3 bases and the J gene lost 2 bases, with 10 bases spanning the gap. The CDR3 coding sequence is TGTGCCAGCAGCTTTCAACAGGGAAACTATGGCTACACCTTC. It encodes CASSFQQGNYGYTF.

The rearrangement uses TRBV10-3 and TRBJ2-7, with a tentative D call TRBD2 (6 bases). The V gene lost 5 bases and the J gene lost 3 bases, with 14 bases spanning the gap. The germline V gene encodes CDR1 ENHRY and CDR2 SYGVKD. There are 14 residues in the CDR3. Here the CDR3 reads CAISLRDFGYEQYF. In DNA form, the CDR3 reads TGTGCCATCAGTCTTCGGGACTTCGGCTACGAGCAGTACTTC.

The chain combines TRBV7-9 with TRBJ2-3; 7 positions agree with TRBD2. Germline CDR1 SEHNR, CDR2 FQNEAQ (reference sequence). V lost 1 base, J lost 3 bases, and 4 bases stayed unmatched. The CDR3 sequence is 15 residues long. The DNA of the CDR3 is TGTGCCAGCAGCTTAGGCAGGGAGGGAACAGATACGCAGTATTTT. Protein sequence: CASSLGREGTDTQYF.

The CDR3, as DNA: TGTGCCAGCAGTTTAATAGACGTGAACACTGAAGCTTTCTTT. This encodes CASSLIDVNTEAFF. The chain has TRBV27 and TRBJ1-1; unclear D gene. V was trimmed by 2 bases and J by 0 bases, leaving 7 bases between them. In germline, CDR1 is MNHEY, CDR2 SMNVEV (reference sequence). The CDR3 extends over 14 amino acids.

CDR3 DNA sequence: TGCGCCAGCAGCCAAGATATAGGAAAACGGAACACTGAAGCTTTCTTT. This codes for CASSQDIGKRNTEAFF. The J gene is TRBJ1-1, the V gene TRBV4-3; D is unresolved. V lost 0 bases to trimming and J lost 1 base, with 12 bases between them. CDR1 and CDR2 from the germline V gene are LGHNA and YSLEER. This CDR3 has 16 residues.

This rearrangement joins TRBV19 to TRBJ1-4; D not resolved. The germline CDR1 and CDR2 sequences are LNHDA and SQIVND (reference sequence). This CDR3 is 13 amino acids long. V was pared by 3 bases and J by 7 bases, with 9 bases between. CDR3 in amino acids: CASSIMTFEKLFF. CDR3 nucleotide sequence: TGTGCCAGTAGTATTATGACGTTTGAAAAACTGTTTTTT.

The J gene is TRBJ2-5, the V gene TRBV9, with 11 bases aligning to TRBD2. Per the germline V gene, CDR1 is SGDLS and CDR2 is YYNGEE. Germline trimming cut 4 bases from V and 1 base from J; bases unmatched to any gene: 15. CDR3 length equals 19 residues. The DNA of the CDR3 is TGTGCCAGCAGCTCCCGCAACATTAGCGGGAGGGCCACCCAAGAGACCCAGTACTTC. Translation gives CASSSRNISGRATQETQYF. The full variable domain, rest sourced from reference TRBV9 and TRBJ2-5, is DSGVTQTPKHLITATGQRVTLRCSPRSGDLSVYWYQQSLDQGLQFLIQYYNGEERAKGNILERFSAQQFPDLHSELNLSSLELGDSALYFCASSSRNISGRATQETQYFGPGTRLLVL.

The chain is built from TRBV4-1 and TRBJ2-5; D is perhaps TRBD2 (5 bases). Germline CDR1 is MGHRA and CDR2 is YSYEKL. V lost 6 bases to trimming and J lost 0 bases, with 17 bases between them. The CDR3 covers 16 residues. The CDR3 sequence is CASSNPPKDYQETQYF. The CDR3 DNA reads TGCGCCAGCAGTAACCCTCCTAAGGACTACCAAGAGACCCAGTACTTC.

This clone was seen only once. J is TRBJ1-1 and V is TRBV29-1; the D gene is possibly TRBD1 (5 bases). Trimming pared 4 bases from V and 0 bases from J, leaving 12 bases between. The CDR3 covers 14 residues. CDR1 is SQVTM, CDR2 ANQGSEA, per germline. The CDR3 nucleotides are TGCAGCGTTGGGGGACGGGACTTGAACACTGAAGCTTTCTTT. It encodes CSVGGRDLNTEAFF.

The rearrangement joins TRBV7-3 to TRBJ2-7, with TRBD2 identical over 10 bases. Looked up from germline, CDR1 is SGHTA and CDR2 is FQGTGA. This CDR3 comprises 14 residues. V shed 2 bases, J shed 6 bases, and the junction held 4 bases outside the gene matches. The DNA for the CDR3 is TGTGCCAGCAGCTTAGGGGGACTAGCGACCGAGCAGTACTTC. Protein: CASSLGGLATEQYF. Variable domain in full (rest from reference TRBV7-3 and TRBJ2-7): GAGVSQTPSNKVTEKGKYVELRCDPISGHTALYWYRQSLGQGPEFLIYFQGTGAADDSGLPNDRFFAVRPEGSVSTLKIQRTERGDSAVYLCASSLGGLATEQYFGPGTRLTVT.

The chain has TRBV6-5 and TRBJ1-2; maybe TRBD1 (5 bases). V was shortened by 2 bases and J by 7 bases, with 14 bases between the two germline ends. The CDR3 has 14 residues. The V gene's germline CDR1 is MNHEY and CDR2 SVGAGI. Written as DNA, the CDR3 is TGTGCCAGCAGTTACCCTAACGGGGGGGGTGGCTACACCTTC. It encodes CASSYPNGGGGYTF.

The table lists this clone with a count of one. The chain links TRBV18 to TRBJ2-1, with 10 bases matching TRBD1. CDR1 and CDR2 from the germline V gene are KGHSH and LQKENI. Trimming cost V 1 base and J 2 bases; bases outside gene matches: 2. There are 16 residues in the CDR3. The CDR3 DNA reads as TGTGCCAGCTCACCACAGGGACAGGGGACCTACAATGAGCAGTTCTTC. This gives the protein CASSPQGQGTYNEQFF.

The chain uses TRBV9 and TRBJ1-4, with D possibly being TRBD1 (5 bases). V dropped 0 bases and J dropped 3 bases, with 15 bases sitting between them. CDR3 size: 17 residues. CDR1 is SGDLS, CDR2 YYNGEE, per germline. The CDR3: CASSVEGKGRSNEKLFF. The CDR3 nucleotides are TGTGCCAGCAGCGTAGAAGGGAAGGGACGATCTAATGAAAAACTGTTTTTT. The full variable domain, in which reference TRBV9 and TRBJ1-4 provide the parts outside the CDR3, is DSGVTQTPKHLITATGQRVTLRCSPRSGDLSVYWYQQSLDQGLQFLIQYYNGEERAKGNILERFSAQQFPDLHSELNLSSLELGDSALYFCASSVEGKGRSNEKLFFGSGTQLSVL.